Listed below are T cell receptor beta chains from one sample, sequenced in a study of T cell responses to AZD1222 COVID-19 vaccine. The repertoire was sequenced with immunoSEQ multiplex PCR; TCRdb's copy has only in-frame clones and lacks some. The data show around 120,000 clones, 91% seen once. Sequences were derived from peripheral blood, sampled on day 0 of AZD1222 vaccination. These receptors originate from an adult in good health. Each CDR3 is given with its conserved first and last residue. The D gene is left open where the match is weak. Clone size is stated in some rows and not others, as once, few, many or a class when expanded.

clone size: -; J gene: TRBJ2-7; D gene: -; V gene: TRBV15; CDR3 protein: CATTSGGGTYEQYF; CDR3 DNA: TGTGCCACTACCTCAGGGGGGGGTACCTACGAGCAGTACTTC
clone size: few; J gene: TRBJ2-7; D gene: TRBD2; V gene: TRBV3-1/TRBV3-2; CDR3 protein: CASSQEGAGGPDEQYF; CDR3 DNA: TGTGCCAGCAGCCAAGAAGGAGCGGGAGGGCCGGACGAGCAGTACTTC
clone size: -; J gene: TRBJ2-2; D gene: -; V gene: TRBV3-1/TRBV3-2; CDR3 protein: CASRLPNTGELFF; CDR3 DNA: TGTGCCAGCAGATTACCGAACACCGGGGAGCTGTTTTTT
clone size: -; J gene: TRBJ2-7; D gene: TRBD1; V gene: TRBV5-1; CDR3 protein: CASSQGTVYSYEQYF; CDR3 DNA: TGCGCCAGCAGCCAAGGGACAGTATACTCCTACGAGCAGTACTTC
clone size: -; J gene: TRBJ1-3; D gene: -; V gene: TRBV30; CDR3 protein: CAWSRVNTIYF; CDR3 DNA: TGTGCCTGGAGTCGAGTGAACACCATATATTTT
clone size: -; J gene: TRBJ1-5; D gene: -; V gene: TRBV3-1/TRBV3-2; CDR3 protein: CASSQETGTAQPQHF; CDR3 DNA: TGTGCCAGCAGCCAAGAAACAGGCACGGCTCAGCCCCAGCATTTT
clone size: -; J gene: TRBJ1-5; D gene: -; V gene: TRBV19; CDR3 protein: CASSIEVFSPINPQHF; CDR3 DNA: TGTGCCAGTAGTATAGAGGTTTTTAGCCCTATCAACCCCCAGCATTTT
clone size: -; J gene: TRBJ2-1; D gene: -; V gene: TRBV4-2; CDR3 protein: CASSRLNEQFF; CDR3 DNA: TGTGCCAGCAGCCGCCTAAATGAGCAGTTCTTC
clone size: -; J gene: TRBJ1-5; D gene: -; V gene: TRBV10-1; CDR3 protein: CASSEETFLNQPQHF; CDR3 DNA: TGCGCCAGCAGTGAAGAGACGTTCCTCAATCAACCCCAGCATTTT
clone size: -; J gene: TRBJ2-3; D gene: TRBD1; V gene: TRBV6-4; CDR3 protein: CASSAGTGQPTDTQYF; CDR3 DNA: TGTGCCAGCAGTGCCGGGACAGGGCAACCCACAGATACGCAGTATTTT
clone size: -; J gene: TRBJ1-1; D gene: -; V gene: TRBV30; CDR3 protein: CAWSHGRHTEAFF; CDR3 DNA: TGTGCCTGGAGTCATGGTAGGCACACTGAAGCTTTCTTT
clone size: -; J gene: TRBJ2-7; D gene: -; V gene: TRBV20-1; CDR3 protein: CSPYTTYEQYF; CDR3 DNA: TGCAGTCCCTACACTACCTACGAGCAGTACTTC
clone size: -; J gene: TRBJ2-2; D gene: TRBD1; V gene: TRBV2; CDR3 protein: CASSEPLDRAANTGELFF; CDR3 DNA: TGTGCCAGCAGTGAGCCCCTTGACAGGGCCGCGAACACCGGGGAGCTGTTTTTT
clone size: once; J gene: TRBJ2-7; D gene: TRBD2; V gene: TRBV12-3/TRBV12-4; CDR3 protein: CASSKTSGYEQYF; CDR3 DNA: TGTGCCAGCAGTAAGACTAGCGGCTACGAGCAGTACTTC
clone size: -; J gene: TRBJ2-2; D gene: -; V gene: TRBV9; CDR3 protein: CASSSRVANTGELFF; CDR3 DNA: TGTGCCAGCAGCTCTAGGGTCGCGAACACCGGGGAGCTGTTTTTT
clone size: -; J gene: TRBJ2-1; D gene: TRBD2; V gene: TRBV5-1; CDR3 protein: CASSLIGGRAGNNEQFF; CDR3 DNA: TGCGCCAGCAGCTTGATAGGCGGGAGGGCCGGAAACAATGAGCAGTTCTTC
clone size: -; J gene: TRBJ2-4; D gene: -; V gene: TRBV5-6; CDR3 protein: CASSYGIRGVIAKNIQYF; CDR3 DNA: TGTGCCAGCAGCTATGGAATTAGAGGGGTGATAGCCAAAAACATTCAGTACTTC
clone size: -; J gene: TRBJ2-1; D gene: TRBD2; V gene: TRBV6-4; CDR3 protein: CASSDRASGYNEQFF; CDR3 DNA: TGTGCCAGCAGTGATAGGGCTAGCGGTTACAATGAGCAGTTCTTC
clone size: -; J gene: TRBJ1-5; D gene: TRBD1; V gene: TRBV27; CDR3 protein: CASYPRGNSNQPQHF; CDR3 DNA: TGTGCCAGCTACCCCAGGGGGAATAGCAATCAGCCCCAGCATTTT
clone size: -; J gene: TRBJ2-5; D gene: -; V gene: TRBV7-2; CDR3 protein: CASSPRWKETQYF; CDR3 DNA: TGTGCCAGCAGCCCACGATGGAAAGAGACCCAGTACTTC